This TCR beta chain was recovered during a study of cytomegalovirus exposure and HLA in healthy donors. Regarding the study as a whole: In a later analysis, most CMV-associated TCR beta chains appeared HLA-restricted. Compared with the roughly 700-donor mean, an Asian-associated ancestry cluster reportedly had fewer N-insertions, according to a later analysis. For most TCR beta V segments, an earlier analysis put the productive rate at about 87% or about 30% of the time. Researchers catalogued about 150 TCR beta chains as cytomegalovirus-associated.

The germline V gene has CDR1 MNHNY and CDR2 SVGAGI (reference sequence). CDR3 length equals 14 residues. J gave up 2 bases and V 5 bases, and 4 bases lay outside the gene matches. About this clone: Its antigen is currently unknown.

With 60 Vbeta and 13 Jbeta primers, the PCR was carried out. Only in-frame clones appear in the TCRdb table, and some are missing; sequencing was by immunoSEQ multiplex PCR. The sample holds about 50,000 clones; 77% are singletons and the top ten take about 3%. This TCR came from a woman between 40 and 55 years old in good health and CMV-seropositive. The specimen was PBMCs. The chain links TRBV6-6 to TRBJ2-5; 8 bases agree with TRBD1. The CDR3 loop reads CASSTRQGQETQYF. The CDR3 DNA follows: TGTGCCAGCAGTACCCGACAGGGGCAAGAGACCCAGTACTTC.